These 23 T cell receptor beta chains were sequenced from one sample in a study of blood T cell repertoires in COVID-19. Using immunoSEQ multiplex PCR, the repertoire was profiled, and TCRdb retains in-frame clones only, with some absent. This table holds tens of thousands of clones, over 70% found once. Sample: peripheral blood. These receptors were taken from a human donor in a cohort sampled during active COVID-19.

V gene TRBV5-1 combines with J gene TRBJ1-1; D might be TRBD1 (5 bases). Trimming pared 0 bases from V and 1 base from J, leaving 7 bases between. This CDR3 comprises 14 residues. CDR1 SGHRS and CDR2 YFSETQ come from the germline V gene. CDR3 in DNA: TGCGCCAGCAGCTTGGCCACAGGGAACACTGAAGCTTTCTTT. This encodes CASSLATGNTEAFF.

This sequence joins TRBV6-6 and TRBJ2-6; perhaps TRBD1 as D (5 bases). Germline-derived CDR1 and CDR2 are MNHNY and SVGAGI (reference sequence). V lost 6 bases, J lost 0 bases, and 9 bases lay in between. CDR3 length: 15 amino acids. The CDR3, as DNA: TGTGCCAGCAGCCAGGACAACTCTGGGGCCAACGTCCTGACTTTC. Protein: CASSQDNSGANVLTF.

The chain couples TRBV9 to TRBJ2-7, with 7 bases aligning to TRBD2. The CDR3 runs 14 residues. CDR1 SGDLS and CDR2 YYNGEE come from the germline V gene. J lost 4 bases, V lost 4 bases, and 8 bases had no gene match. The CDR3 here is CASSPGGGGYEQYF. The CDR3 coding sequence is TGTGCCAGCAGCCCTGGTGGGGGGGGGTACGAGCAGTACTTC.

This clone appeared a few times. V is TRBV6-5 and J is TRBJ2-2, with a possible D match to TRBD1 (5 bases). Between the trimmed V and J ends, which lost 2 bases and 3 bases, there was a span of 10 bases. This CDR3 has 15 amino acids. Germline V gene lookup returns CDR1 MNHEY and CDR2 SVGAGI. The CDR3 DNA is TGTGCCAGCAGTTACGGTGGACAATACACCGGGGAGCTGTTTTTT. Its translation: CASSYGGQYTGELFF.

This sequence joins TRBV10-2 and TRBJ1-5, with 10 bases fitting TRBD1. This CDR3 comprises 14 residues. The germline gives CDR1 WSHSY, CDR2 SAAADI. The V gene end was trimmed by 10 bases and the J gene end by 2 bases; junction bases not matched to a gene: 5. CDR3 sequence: CATTTGGGNQPQHF. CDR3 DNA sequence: TGCGCCACTACGACAGGGGGCGGCAATCAGCCCCAGCATTTT.

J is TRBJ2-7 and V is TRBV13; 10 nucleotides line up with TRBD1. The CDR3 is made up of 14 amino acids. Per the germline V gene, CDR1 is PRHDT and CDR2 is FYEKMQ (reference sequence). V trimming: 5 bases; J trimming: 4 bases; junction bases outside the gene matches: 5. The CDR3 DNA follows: TGTGCCAGCAGCCCGACAGGGGGCGTTTACGAGCAGTACTTC. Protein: CASSPTGGVYEQYF.

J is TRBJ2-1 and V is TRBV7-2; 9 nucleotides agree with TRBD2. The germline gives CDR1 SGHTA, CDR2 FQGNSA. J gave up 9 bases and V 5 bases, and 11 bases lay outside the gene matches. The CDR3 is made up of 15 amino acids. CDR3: CASSVTSGNRGEQFF. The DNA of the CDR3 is TGTGCCAGCAGCGTGACTAGCGGTAACAGGGGTGAGCAGTTCTTC.

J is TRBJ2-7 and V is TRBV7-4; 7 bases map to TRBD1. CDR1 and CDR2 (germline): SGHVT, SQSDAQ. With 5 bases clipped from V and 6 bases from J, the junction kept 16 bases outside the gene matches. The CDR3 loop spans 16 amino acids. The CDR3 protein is CASSPAPRDRRFEQYF. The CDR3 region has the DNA TGTGCCAGCAGCCCCGCACCCCGGGACAGAAGGTTCGAGCAGTACTTC. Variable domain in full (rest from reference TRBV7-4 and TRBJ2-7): GAGVSQSPRYKVAKRGRDVALRCDSISGHVTLYWYRQTLGQGSEVLTYSQSDAQRDKSGRPSGRFSAERPERSVSTLKIQRTEQGDSAVYLCASSPAPRDRRFEQYFGPGTRLTVT.

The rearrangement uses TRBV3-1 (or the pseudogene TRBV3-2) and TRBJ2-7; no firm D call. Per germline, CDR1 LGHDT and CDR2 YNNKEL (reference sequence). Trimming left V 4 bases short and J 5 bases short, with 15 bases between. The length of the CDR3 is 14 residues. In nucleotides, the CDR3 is TGTGCCAGCAGCCCTAGAACGGTAACCCACGAGCAGTACTTC. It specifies CASSPRTVTHEQYF.

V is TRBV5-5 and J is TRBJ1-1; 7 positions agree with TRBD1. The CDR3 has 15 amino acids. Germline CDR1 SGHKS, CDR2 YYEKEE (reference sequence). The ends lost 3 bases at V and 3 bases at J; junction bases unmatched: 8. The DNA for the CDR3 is TGTGCCAGCAGCTGGGAAGTGGGACAGTACACTGAAGCTTTCTTT. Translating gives CASSWEVGQYTEAFF. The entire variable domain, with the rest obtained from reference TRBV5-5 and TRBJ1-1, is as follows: DAGVTQSPTHLIKTRGQQVTLRCSPISGHKSVSWYQQVLGQGPQFIFQYYEKEERGRGNFPDRFSARQFPNYSSELNVNALLLGDSALYLCASSWEVGQYTEAFFGQGTRLTVV.

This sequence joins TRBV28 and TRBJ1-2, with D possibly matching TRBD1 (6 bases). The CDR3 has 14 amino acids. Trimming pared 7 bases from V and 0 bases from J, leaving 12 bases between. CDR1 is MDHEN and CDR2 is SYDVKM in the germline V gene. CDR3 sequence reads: CASNDRSANYGYTF. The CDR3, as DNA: TGTGCCAGCAACGACAGGTCAGCTAACTATGGCTACACCTTC.

Here the CDR3 reads CAWSGGFGGDTEAFF. In DNA form, the CDR3 reads TGTGCCTGGAGTGGGGGTTTCGGCGGGGACACTGAAGCTTTCTTT. The rearrangement joins TRBV30 to TRBJ1-1, with D hard to call. Germline CDR1 GTSNPN, CDR2 SVGIG (reference sequence). The V end was cut by 1 base, the J end by 3 bases, with 15 bases between. CDR3 length: 15 amino acids.

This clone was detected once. CDR3 amino acids: CASSLSTGLAPKETQYF. The CDR3, as DNA: TGTGCCAGCAGTTTATCGACGGGACTAGCGCCGAAAGAGACCCAGTACTTC. The chain employs TRBV27 and TRBJ2-5; TRBD2 agrees at 10 bases. Trimming removed 0 bases from V and 3 bases from J; junction bases left unmatched: 7. The germline V gene has CDR1 MNHEY and CDR2 SMNVEV (reference sequence). The CDR3 loop spans 17 amino acids.

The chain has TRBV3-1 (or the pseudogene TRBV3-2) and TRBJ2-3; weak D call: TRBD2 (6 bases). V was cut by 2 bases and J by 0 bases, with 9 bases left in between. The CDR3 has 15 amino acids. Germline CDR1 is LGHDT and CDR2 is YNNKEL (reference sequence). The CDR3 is CASSQPGVSTDTQYF. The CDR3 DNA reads TGTGCCAGCAGCCAACCGGGAGTTAGCACAGATACGCAGTATTTT.

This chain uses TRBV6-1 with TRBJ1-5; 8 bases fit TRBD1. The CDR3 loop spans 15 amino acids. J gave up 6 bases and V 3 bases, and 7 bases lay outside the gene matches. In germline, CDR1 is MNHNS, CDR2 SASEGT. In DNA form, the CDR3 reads TGTGCCAGCAGTGATAGGGGGACAGGTATTCAGCCCCAGCATTTT. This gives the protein CASSDRGTGIQPQHF.

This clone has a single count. The CDR3 DNA follows: TGTGCCAGCAGTGAAGCTCCGGGGGACACTGAAGCTTTCTTT. It encodes CASSEAPGDTEAFF. The chain uses TRBV6-1 and TRBJ1-1; maybe TRBD1 (5 bases). V lost 0 bases to trimming and J lost 3 bases, with 8 bases between them. In germline, CDR1 is MNHNS, CDR2 SASEGT. There are 14 residues in the CDR3.

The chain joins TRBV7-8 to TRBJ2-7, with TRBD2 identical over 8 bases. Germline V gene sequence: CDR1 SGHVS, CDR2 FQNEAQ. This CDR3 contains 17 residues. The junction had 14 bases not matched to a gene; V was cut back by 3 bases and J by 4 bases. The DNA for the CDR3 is TGTGCCAGCAGCTTCCCTTTTTCGGGGGGGCAAACTTACGAGCAGTACTTC. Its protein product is CASSFPFSGGQTYEQYF.

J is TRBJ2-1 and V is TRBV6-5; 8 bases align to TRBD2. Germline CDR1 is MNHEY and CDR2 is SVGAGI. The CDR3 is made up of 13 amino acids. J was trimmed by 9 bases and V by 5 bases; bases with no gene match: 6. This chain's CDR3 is CASSLGLAREQFF. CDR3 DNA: TGTGCCAGCAGTCTAGGACTAGCACGTGAGCAGTTCTTC.

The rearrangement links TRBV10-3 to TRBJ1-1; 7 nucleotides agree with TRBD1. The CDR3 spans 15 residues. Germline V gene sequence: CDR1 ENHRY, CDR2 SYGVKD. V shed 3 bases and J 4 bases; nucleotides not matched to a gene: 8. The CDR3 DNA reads TGTGCCATCAGTGACATGGACAGGAGTCGCACTGAAGCTTTCTTT. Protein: CAISDMDRSRTEAFF.

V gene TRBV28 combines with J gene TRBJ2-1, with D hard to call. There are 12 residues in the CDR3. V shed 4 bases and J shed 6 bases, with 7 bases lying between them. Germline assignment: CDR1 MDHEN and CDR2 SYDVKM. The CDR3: CASSSLSNEQFF. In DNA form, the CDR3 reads TGTGCCAGCAGTTCTTTGTCCAATGAGCAGTTCTTC.

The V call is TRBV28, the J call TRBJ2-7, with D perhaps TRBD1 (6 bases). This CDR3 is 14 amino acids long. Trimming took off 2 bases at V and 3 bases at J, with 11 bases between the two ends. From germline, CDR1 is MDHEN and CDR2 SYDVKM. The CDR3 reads CASSLGQRGYEQYF. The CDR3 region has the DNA TGTGCCAGCAGTTTAGGACAGAGGGGCTACGAGCAGTACTTC.

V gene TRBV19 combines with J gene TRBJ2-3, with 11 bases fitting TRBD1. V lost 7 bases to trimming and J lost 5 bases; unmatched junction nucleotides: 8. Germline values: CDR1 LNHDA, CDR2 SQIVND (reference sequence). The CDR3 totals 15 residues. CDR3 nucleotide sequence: TGTGCCAGTACCCCAACCGGGACAGGGGGAGATACGCAGTATTTT. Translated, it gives CASTPTGTGGDTQYF.

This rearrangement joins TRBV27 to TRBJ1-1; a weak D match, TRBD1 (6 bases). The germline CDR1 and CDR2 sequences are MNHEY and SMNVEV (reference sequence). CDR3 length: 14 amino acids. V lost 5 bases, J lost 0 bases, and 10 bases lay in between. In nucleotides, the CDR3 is TGTGCCAGCAGTCCAGCAGGGGTGAACACTGAAGCTTTCTTT. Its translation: CASSPAGVNTEAFF.